The text below deals with one TCR beta chain. Antigen unknown. Sequenced by immunoSEQ multiplex PCR; TCRdb stores in-frame clones only, minus some. The sample lists more than 25,000 clones, approximately 68% occurring once. J was trimmed by 1 base and V by 3 bases; bases with no gene match: 7. This CDR3 has 15 residues. Germline CDR1 reads DFQATT; CDR2 reads SNEGSKA (reference sequence). This sample was taken from a study of vaccination effects on CD4 cells after COVID-19. Study-wide results and caveats: The study enrolled few convalescent patients and sampled no early post-infection timepoints.

Antigen-specific CD4+ T cells were first expanded with viral peptide pools by the ViraFEST assay and only then sequenced. Researchers isolated CD4+ T cells once ten to eleven days of culture had elapsed. PBMC were cultured at under 2.5 million per well with approximately 9 IU/ml IL-2 and around 10 ug/ml peptides. The sample was CD4+ T cells from PBMCs cultured with HCoV-229E spike peptides, taken before COVID-19 vaccination. This TCR came from a human donor who received a COVID-19 vaccine. The chain has TRBV20-1 and TRBJ2-5, with 8 bases identical to TRBD2. In nucleotides, the CDR3 is TGCAGTGCTAGTCCGCTAGCGGGCCTCCAAGAGACCCAGTACTTC. The encoded protein is CSASPLAGLQETQYF.